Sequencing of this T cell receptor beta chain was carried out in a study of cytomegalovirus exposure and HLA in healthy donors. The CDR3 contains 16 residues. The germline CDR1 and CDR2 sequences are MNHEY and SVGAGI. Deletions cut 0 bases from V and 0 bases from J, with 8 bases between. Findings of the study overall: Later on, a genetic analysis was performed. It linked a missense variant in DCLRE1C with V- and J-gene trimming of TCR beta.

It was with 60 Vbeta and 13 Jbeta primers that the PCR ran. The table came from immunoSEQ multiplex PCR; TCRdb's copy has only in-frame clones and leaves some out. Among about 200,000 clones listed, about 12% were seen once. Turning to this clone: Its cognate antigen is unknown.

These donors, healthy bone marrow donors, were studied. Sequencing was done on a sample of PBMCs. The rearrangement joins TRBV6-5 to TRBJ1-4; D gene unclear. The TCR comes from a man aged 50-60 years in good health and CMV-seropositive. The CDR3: CASSYSTRPTNEKLFF. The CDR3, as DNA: TGTGCCAGCAGTTACTCGACTCGTCCAACTAATGAAAAACTGTTTTTT.